Listed here are 5 T cell receptor beta chains from one sample, sequenced in a study of blood T cell repertoires in COVID-19 (dated by TCRdb to the early 2020s). Libraries were prepared through the immunoSEQ multiplex PCR assay. The immuneACCESS repertoire file appears here via TCRdb, limited to in-frame rearrangements. These files lack a portion of the clones; in checked studies, under half of the deficit traces to unresolved V genes, and the cause of the others is not known. Here the sample has 130,000 to 150,000 clones; 85% to 90% occur a single time. The ten largest clones take up under 7.5% of the sample. Source material: peripheral blood. These receptors were taken from an elderly man with acute or convalescent COVID-19.

The chain couples TRBV28 to TRBJ1-2; tentatively, D is TRBD1 (6 bases). CDR1 and CDR2 from the germline V gene are MDHEN and SYDVKM. The CDR3 runs to 15 residues. V was shortened by 7 bases and J by 4 bases, with 19 bases between the two germline ends. The CDR3 DNA follows: TGTGCCAGCAACACCGGGACAATCGGTTCCTATGGCTACACCTTC. Amino acids: CASNTGTIGSYGYTF.

The chain links TRBV28 to TRBJ1-1; no definite D call. Germline V gives CDR1 MDHEN, CDR2 SYDVKM. Trimming removed 5 bases from V and 0 bases from J, with 10 bases in between. The CDR3 consists of 14 residues. CDR3 bases: TGTGCCAGCAGTCGACGAGGAATGAACACTGAAGCTTTCTTT. Its translation: CASSRRGMNTEAFF.

The genes are TRBV19 and TRBJ1-4; TRBD1 might be the D (6 bases). From germline, CDR1 is LNHDA and CDR2 SQIVND (reference sequence). This CDR3 comprises 15 residues. Trimming removed 4 bases at V and 4 bases at J, with 13 bases between. The CDR3 DNA follows: TGTGCCAGTAGTACCGGGACAAGAGATAATGAAAAACTGTTTTTT. This sequence encodes CASSTGTRDNEKLFF.

J is TRBJ1-4 and V is TRBV20-1; weak D call: TRBD1 (6 bases). The V gene's germline CDR1 is DFQATT and CDR2 SNEGSKA (reference sequence). Trimming cost V 3 bases and J 6 bases, with 14 bases left between them. The CDR3 spans 14 residues. The CDR3 DNA reads as TGCAGTGCTAGTTTGGGGGCAGGGGATGAAAAACTGTTTTTT. Its translation is CSASLGAGDEKLFF.

The chain joins TRBV5-1 to TRBJ2-3; TRBD2 matches 15 bases. CDR1 is SGHRS and CDR2 is YFSETQ in the germline V gene. With 1 base clipped from V and 4 bases from J, the junction kept 1 base outside the gene matches. The CDR3 totals 16 residues. CDR3 DNA sequence: TGCGCCAGCAGCTTGAGGACTAGCGGGGGGGCAGATACGCAGTATTTT. Its translation is CASSLRTSGGADTQYF.